What follows are 2 T cell receptor beta chains derived from one specimen sequenced in a study of T cell repertoires in cytomegalovirus infection. TCRdb re-called the reads through MiXCR, storing one row per CDR3 protein. The sample contains some 270,000 distinct CDR3 sequences, about 20% of which appear only once. Their target antigens are unknown. Sample: cultured PBMCs, taken from culture after CMV antigen stimulation. Source of these receptors: a human donor in good health (CMV status not recorded). Some clones in this sample may be carry-over from other donors' samples.

This clonotype has only one observation. The chain employs TRBV28 and TRBJ1-5; TRBD1 matches 7 bases. Germline CDR1 MDHEN, CDR2 SYDVKM. The CDR3 loop spans 14 amino acids. Unmatched junction bases numbered 7, after V lost 11 bases and J lost 0 bases. The chain's CDR3 is CAARDSNSNQPQHF. The DNA of the CDR3 is TGTGCCGCCCGGGACAGCAATAGCAATCAGCCCCAGCATTTT.

This clonotype has a count of ten or more. The CDR3 spells CASSLALQGQGYTF. CDR3 DNA: TGTGCCAGCAGCTTAGCGTTACAGGGGCAGGGCTACACCTTC. The gene calls are TRBV7-2 and TRBJ1-2; 7 bases agree with TRBD1. J gave up 8 bases and V 0 bases, and 6 bases lay outside the gene matches. Germline V gene lookup returns CDR1 SGHTA and CDR2 FQGNSA. The CDR3 sequence is 14 residues long.